The 3 T cell receptor beta chains given below trace back to one sample, sequenced in a study of spatial heterogeneity in lung cancer. Time point described: blood at routine non-recurrence follow-up after resection. Each CDR3 protein gets one entry after TCRdb re-called the 5' RACE reads with MiXCR. The table records tens of thousands of distinct CDR3 sequences, more than 9% of them present only once. The material was PBMCs, obtained at follow-up. These receptors came from a female donor with early-stage non-small cell lung cancer.

This clonotype occurred a few times. The V call is TRBV10-3, the J call TRBJ1-1, with D uncertain. The CDR3 is 12 amino acids. Germline V gene data show CDR1 as ENHRY and CDR2 as SYGVKD. Trimming pared 3 bases from V and 7 bases from J, leaving 9 bases between. CDR3 DNA sequence: TGTGCCATCAGTGAAGTTAAGGGTGAAGCTTTCTTT. This translates into CAISEVKGEAFF.

The chain is built from TRBV5-1 and TRBJ2-7; 11 nucleotides match TRBD1. The CDR3 extends over 14 amino acids. The V gene end was trimmed by 4 bases and the J gene end by 4 bases; junction bases not matched to a gene: 4. Germline lookup yields CDR1 SGHRS and CDR2 YFSETQ. The CDR3 DNA follows: TGCGCCAGCAGCCCAGGACAGGGGGCTTACGAGCAGTACTTC. This translates into CASSPGQGAYEQYF.

For this clonotype: This sequence may be a read error, since a much larger clone differs from it by one base. V is TRBV7-2 and J is TRBJ2-7; no reliable D call. Germline values: CDR1 SGHTA, CDR2 FQGNSA. Trimming pared 3 bases from V and 0 bases from J, leaving 12 bases between. The CDR3 contains 15 residues. The CDR3 loop reads CASSFMSESSYEQYF. In nucleotides, the CDR3 is TGTGCCAGCAGCTTTATGTCGGAAAGCTCCTACGAGCAGTACTTC.